These T cell receptor beta chains were read from a single sample in a study of cytomegalovirus exposure and HLA in healthy donors. Sequencing used immunoSEQ multiplex PCR; TCRdb keeps in-frame clones, though not all of them. The sample holds 140,000 to 150,000 clones, 60% to 75% seen once. Material: PBMCs. These receptors came from a man aged 25 to 40 in good health and CMV-seronegative. Both conserved end residues are part of each CDR3. The order of the fields is clone size, V gene, D gene, J gene, CDR3 DNA, CDR3 protein. The D gene is left open where the match is weak. Clone sizes are given selectively: once, few, many, or a class where the clone is expanded.

NA	TRBV10-3	TRBD1	TRBJ2-5	TGTGCCATCAGCGCCGGGACAGATCAAGAGACCCAGTACTTC	CAISAGTDQETQYF
NA	TRBV28	NA	TRBJ2-3	TGTGCCAGCAGTTTATGGGCAGGGCAACATACGCAGTATTTT	CASSLWAGQHTQYF
NA	TRBV27	NA	TRBJ2-7	TGTGCCAGCAGTTTTAAGACTAACTCCTACGAGCAGTACTTC	CASSFKTNSYEQYF
NA	TRBV9	TRBD1	TRBJ2-2	TGTGCCAGCAGACCGACAGGGCTGAACACCGGGGAGCTGTTTTTT	CASRPTGLNTGELFF
NA	TRBV7-3	NA	TRBJ2-7	TGTGCCAGCAGCTTACTAGGCGGCGAGCAGTACTTC	CASSLLGGEQYF
NA	TRBV19	TRBD1	TRBJ1-1	TGTGCCAGTAGTCTTGGGACAGGGAGCACTGAAGCTTTCTTT	CASSLGTGSTEAFF
NA	TRBV7-3	TRBD1	TRBJ2-2	TGTGCCGACAGGGGGCGAACCGGGGAGCTGTTTTTT	CADRGRTGELFF
NA	TRBV19	NA	TRBJ2-3	TGTGCCAGTAGTATGGCCGTCACCGCTAGCACAGATACGCAGTATTTT	CASSMAVTASTDTQYF
once	TRBV6-1	NA	TRBJ1-2	TGTGCCAGCAGGCAGGGTGTAGAGTATGGCTACACCTTC	CASRQGVEYGYTF
NA	TRBV7-8	TRBD2	TRBJ2-5	TGTGCCAGCAGCCTAAATAGCGGGGTAGGCCTCGTTGGGGCCCAGTACTTC	CASSLNSGVGLVGAQYF
NA	TRBV30	TRBD2	TRBJ2-7	TGTGCCTGGAGCGGAGGGAGGGGCAGCTCCTACGAGCAGTACTTC	CAWSGGRGSSYEQYF
NA	TRBV5-4	TRBD1	TRBJ1-2	TGTGCCAGCAGCTCTCAACAGGGGGCTACTAACTATGGCTACACCTTC	CASSSQQGATNYGYTF
NA	TRBV29-1	NA	TRBJ2-7	TGCAGCGTCCTCTTGTCCGTCCACGAGCAGTACTTC	CSVLLSVHEQYF
NA	TRBV5-4	NA	TRBJ2-7	TGTGCCAGCAGCTTTGATCAGGGGAAATACGAGCAGTACTTC	CASSFDQGKYEQYF
NA	TRBV7-9	NA	TRBJ2-5	TGTGCCAGCAGCTTACCCGGGGTAGAGACCCAGTACTTC	CASSLPGVETQYF
NA	TRBV6-5	NA	TRBJ1-5	TGTGCCAGCAGCCACGGGGGTGGCAATCAGCCCCAGCATTTT	CASSHGGGNQPQHF
NA	TRBV7-2	TRBD1	TRBJ1-2	TGTGCCAGCAGCTCCAAGGACAGGGGAGGGGATGGCTACACCTTC	CASSSKDRGGDGYTF
NA	TRBV19	NA	TRBJ1-4	TGTGCCAGTAGTATAGGTGGAGGTTCTAATGAAAAACTGTTTTTT	CASSIGGGSNEKLFF
NA	TRBV19	NA	TRBJ2-5	TGTGCCAGTAGTCCTACAGGGTACCAAGAGACCCAGTACTTC	CASSPTGYQETQYF
few	TRBV9	NA	TRBJ2-7	TGTGCCAGCAGCGTAGCGGCAGGGGCCCCCTACGAGCAGTACTTC	CASSVAAGAPYEQYF
NA	TRBV5-8	TRBD2	TRBJ2-1	TGTGCCAGCAGCCAGCCCGCTACTAGCGGGGGATTTGATGAGCAGTTCTTC	CASSQPATSGGFDEQFF
once	TRBV5-4	NA	TRBJ2-2	TGTGCCAGCAGCCCCGGGCAGGGTGCCTTCCCCACCACCACCGGGGAGCTGTTTTTT	CASSPGQGAFPTTTGELFF
few	TRBV28	NA	TRBJ2-1	TGTGCCAGCAGTTTATACCGGGACTCCAACAATGAGCAGTTCTTC	CASSLYRDSNNEQFF
few	TRBV7-9	NA	TRBJ2-7	TGTGCCAGCAGCACTTCAGGGAGGTACGAGCAGTACTTC	CASSTSGRYEQYF
NA	TRBV7-9	TRBD2	TRBJ2-1	TGTGCCAGCAGCTTGCCGGGACTAGCGGGGGCTGAGCAGTTCTTC	CASSLPGLAGAEQFF
NA	TRBV7-2	NA	TRBJ2-5	TGTGCCAGCAGCTTAGACGCAGGGGCACAGGGAGAGACCCAGTACTTC	CASSLDAGAQGETQYF
NA	TRBV6-5	NA	TRBJ2-7	TGTGCCAGCCGGAGGGGGCCGGTCTCCTACGAGCAGTACTTC	CASRRGPVSYEQYF
NA	TRBV21-1	NA	TRBJ1-5	TGTGCCAGCAGCAAGCCGGGACAACACGACAATCAGCCCCAGCATTTT	CASSKPGQHDNQPQHF
NA	TRBV5-4	NA	TRBJ2-2	TGTGCCAGCAGCAGAGAATACGCGAACACCGGGGAGCTGTTTTTT	CASSREYANTGELFF
NA	TRBV7-7	TRBD2	TRBJ2-7	TGTGCCAGCAGCTTCGGAGCGGGAGGGGATTACGAGCAGTACTTC	CASSFGAGGDYEQYF
once	TRBV18	TRBD1	TRBJ1-5	TGTGCCAGCTCACCGAACAGGGGTAATCAGCCCCAGCATTTT	CASSPNRGNQPQHF
once	TRBV9	NA	TRBJ1-5	TGTGCCAGCAGCGTAGATGGGGGAGGGGACGGTGGTGGGCCCCAGCATTTT	CASSVDGGGDGGGPQHF
NA	TRBV5-4	TRBD1	TRBJ2-5	TGTGCCAGCAGCTTGGACAGGGGAGAGACCCAGTACTTC	CASSLDRGETQYF
NA	TRBV2	TRBD1	TRBJ1-2	TGTGCCAGCTCGGGGCGGGACAGGGGTCGGTATGGCTACACCTTC	CASSGRDRGRYGYTF
NA	TRBV7-8	NA	TRBJ1-2	TGTGCCAGCAGCTCCCTGACATCTAACTATGGCTACACCTTC	CASSSLTSNYGYTF
few	TRBV7-9	TRBD2	TRBJ2-3	TGTTCCAGCAGCCCGGGACTAGCGGGGTCCCCAGATACGCAGTATTTT	CSSSPGLAGSPDTQYF
NA	TRBV11-2	TRBD2	TRBJ2-2	TGTGCCAGCAGCCTGGGACTAGCGGGAGGGCCTCAGGGCGGGGAGCTGTTTTTT	CASSLGLAGGPQGGELFF
NA	TRBV28	NA	TRBJ1-2	TGTGCCAGCAGTTCCAGGGGTGGCTACACCTTC	CASSSRGGYTF
NA	TRBV6-5	TRBD2	TRBJ2-3	TGTGCCAGCAGTCTAGCGGGAAGGACAGATACGCAGTATTTT	CASSLAGRTDTQYF
NA	TRBV12-5	NA	TRBJ1-1	TGTGCTAGTGGTACCGTCGACAGTGGGGCTGAAGCTTTCTTT	CASGTVDSGAEAFF
NA	TRBV7-2	TRBD1	TRBJ2-7	TGTCCCCCGCGGACAGGGGGCCGGGACTACGAGCAGTACTTC	CPPRTGGRDYEQYF
NA	TRBV13	NA	TRBJ1-2	TGTGCCAGCAGCCACCTGGGCGGGGCCAACTATGGCTACACCTTC	CASSHLGGANYGYTF
NA	TRBV9	TRBD1	TRBJ1-2	TGTGCCAGCAGCGTTTCCGGGACAGGGGTAAGGGAGAACTATGGCTACACCTTC	CASSVSGTGVRENYGYTF
NA	TRBV28	NA	TRBJ2-3	TGTGCCAGCAGCCTCAGGGATCCTACGCAGTATTTT	CASSLRDPTQYF
few	TRBV5-1	NA	TRBJ2-6	TGCGCCAGCAGCTTTACAGGGTACTCTGGGGCCAACGGCCTGACTTTC	CASSFTGYSGANGLTF
once	TRBV9	TRBD2	TRBJ2-1	TGTGCCAGCAGCGTAAGTGGACTAGGGGTCAATGAGCAGTTCTTC	CASSVSGLGVNEQFF
NA	TRBV7-9	TRBD1	TRBJ1-1	TGTGCCAGCAGCCTCGGACAGGGGAGCACTGAAGCTTTCTTT	CASSLGQGSTEAFF
NA	TRBV5-1	NA	TRBJ2-7	TGCGCCAGCTGCACCGGCTTTGGGGGCCAACTCTACGAGCAGTACTTC	CASCTGFGGQLYEQYF
NA	TRBV9	TRBD1	TRBJ1-2	TGTGCCAGCAGCGTAGAGGGGGGACAGCTTAACTATGGCTACACCTTC	CASSVEGGQLNYGYTF
few	TRBV5-6	TRBD1	TRBJ1-6	TGTGCCAGCAGCGGAGGACAGGGGATGGTTTCACCCCTCCACTTT	CASSGGQGMVSPLHF
few	TRBV28	TRBD2	TRBJ2-3	TGTGCCAGCAGTTTACGTATTAGCGGGGGGCTTCCAGATACGCAGTATTTT	CASSLRISGGLPDTQYF
NA	TRBV6-5	NA	TRBJ1-2	TGTGCCAGCAGTTATTTAGAGAGGAATGGCTACACCTTC	CASSYLERNGYTF
NA	TRBV6-5	TRBD1	TRBJ1-5	TGTGCCAGCGGGACAGGGACTCAGCCCCAGCATTTT	CASGTGTQPQHF
NA	TRBV27	TRBD1	TRBJ1-2	TGTGCCAGCAGGCGGGGACAGAGGGCAAGCTACACCTTC	CASRRGQRASYTF
few	TRBV9	NA	TRBJ1-3	TGTGCCAGCAGCGTACTCGGGGGGACCATATATTTT	CASSVLGGTIYF